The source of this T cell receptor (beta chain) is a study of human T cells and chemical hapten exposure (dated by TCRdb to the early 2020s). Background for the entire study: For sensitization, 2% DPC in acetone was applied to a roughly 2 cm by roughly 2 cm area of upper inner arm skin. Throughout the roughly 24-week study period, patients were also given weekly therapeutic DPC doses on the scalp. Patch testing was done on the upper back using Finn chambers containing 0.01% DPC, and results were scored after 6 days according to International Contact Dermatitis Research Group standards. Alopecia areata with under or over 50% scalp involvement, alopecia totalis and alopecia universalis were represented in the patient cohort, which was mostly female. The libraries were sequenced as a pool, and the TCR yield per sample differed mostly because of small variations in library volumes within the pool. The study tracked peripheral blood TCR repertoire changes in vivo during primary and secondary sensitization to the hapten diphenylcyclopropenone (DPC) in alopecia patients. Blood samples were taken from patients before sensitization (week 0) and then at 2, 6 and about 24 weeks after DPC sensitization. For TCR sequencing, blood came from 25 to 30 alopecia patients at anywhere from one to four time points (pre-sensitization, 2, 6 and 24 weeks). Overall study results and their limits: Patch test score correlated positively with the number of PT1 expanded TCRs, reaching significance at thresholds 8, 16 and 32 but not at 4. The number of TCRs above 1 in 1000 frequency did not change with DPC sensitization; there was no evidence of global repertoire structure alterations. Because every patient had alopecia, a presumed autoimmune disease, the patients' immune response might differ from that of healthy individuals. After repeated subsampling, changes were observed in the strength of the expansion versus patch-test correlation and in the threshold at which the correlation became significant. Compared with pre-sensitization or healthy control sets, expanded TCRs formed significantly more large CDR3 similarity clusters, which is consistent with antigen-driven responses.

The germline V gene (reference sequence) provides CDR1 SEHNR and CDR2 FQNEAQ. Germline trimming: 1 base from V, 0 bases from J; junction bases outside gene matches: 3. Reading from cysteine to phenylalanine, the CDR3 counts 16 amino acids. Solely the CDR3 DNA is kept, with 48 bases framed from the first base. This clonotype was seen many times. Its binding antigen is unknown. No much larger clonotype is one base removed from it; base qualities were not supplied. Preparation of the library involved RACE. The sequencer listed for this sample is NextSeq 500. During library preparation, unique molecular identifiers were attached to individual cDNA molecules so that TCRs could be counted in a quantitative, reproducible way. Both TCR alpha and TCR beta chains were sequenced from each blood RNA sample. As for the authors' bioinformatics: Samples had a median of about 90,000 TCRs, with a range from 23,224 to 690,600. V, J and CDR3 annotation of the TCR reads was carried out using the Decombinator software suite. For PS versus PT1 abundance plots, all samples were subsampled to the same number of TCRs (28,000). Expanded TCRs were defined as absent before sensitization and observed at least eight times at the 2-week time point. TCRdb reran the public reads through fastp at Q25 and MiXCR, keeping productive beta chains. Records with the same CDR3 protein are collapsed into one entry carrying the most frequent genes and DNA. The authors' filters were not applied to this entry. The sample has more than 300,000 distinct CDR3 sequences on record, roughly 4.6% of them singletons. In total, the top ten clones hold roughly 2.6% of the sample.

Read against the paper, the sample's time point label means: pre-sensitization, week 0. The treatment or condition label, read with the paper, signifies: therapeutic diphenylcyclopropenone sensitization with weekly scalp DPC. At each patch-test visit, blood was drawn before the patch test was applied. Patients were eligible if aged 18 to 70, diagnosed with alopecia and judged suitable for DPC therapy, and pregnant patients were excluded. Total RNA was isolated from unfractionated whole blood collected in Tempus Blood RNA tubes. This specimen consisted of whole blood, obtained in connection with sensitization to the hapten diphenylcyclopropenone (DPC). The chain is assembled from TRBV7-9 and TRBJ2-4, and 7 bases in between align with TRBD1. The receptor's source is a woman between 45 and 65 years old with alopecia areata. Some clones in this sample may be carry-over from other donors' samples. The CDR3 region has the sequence CASSLEGAVAKNIQYF. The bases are TGTGCCAGCAGCTTAGAGGGGGCGGTAGCCAAAAACATTCAGTACTTC.